This T cell receptor (beta chain) appears in the sequencing data of a study of relationships among human T cell subsets. Findings of the study overall: Substantial CDR3 sharing among Th1, Th2 and regulatory cells suggested stochastic fate choice. Over 60% of CD8+ cytotoxic sequences came from clones with over 100 reads.

The table lists this clonotype with a count of one. Its cognate antigen is unknown. From mRNA, alpha and beta CDR3 regions were amplified using semiquantitative ARM-PCR. In ARM-PCR, communal superprimers followed tagged nested gene-specific primers for exponential amplification. TCRdb reprocessed the multiplex PCR reads via MiXCR and lists one record per CDR3 protein. Of fewer than 15,000 distinct CDR3 sequences in the sample, around 67% were seen once. Th1 cells were collected as flow-through following bead selections for CD25, CD56 and CD294. T cell subsets were isolated with antibody-coated magnetic beads. Sequencing was carried out using CD4+ Th1 cells sorted from blood. The origin of this receptor is a man in his forties in good health.

The CDR3 here is CASSSGRGYTF. The CDR3 DNA is TGTGCCAGCAGCTCAGGGAGGGGCTACACCTTC. The chain is built from TRBV12-3 or TRBV12-4 and TRBJ1-2, with D maybe TRBD1 (5 bases). The CDR3 totals 11 residues. The V end was cut by 6 bases, the J end by 8 bases, with 10 bases between.